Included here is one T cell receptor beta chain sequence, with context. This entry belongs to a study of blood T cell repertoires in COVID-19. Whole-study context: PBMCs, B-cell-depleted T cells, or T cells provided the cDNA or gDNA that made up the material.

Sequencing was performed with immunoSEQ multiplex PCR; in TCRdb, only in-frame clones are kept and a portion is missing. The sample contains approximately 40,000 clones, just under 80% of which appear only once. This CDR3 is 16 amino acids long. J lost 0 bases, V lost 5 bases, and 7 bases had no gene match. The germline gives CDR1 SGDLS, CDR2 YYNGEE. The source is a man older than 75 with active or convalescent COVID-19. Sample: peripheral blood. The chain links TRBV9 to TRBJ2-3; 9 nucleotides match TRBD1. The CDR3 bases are TGTGCCAGCAGTCCGGGACAGGGTTTTAGCACAGATACGCAGTATTTT. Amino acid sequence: CASSPGQGFSTDTQYF.